The clone carrying this T cell receptor (beta chain) was seen a handful of times. The antigen remains undetermined. MiXCR, applied by TCRdb to the reads, yields one record per CDR3 protein. The sample lists 650,000 to 900,000 distinct CDR3 sequences; 25% to 30% were seen once. The V segment lost 2 bases and the J segment 1 base; nucleotides outside the gene matches: 7. CDR3 length: 17 amino acids. Looked up from germline, CDR1 is MNHEY and CDR2 is SVGEGT. This entry is derived from a study of T cell repertoires in cytomegalovirus infection. For the study at large: Used in the study were CMV epitopes, some recently identified and HLA-C-restricted, others well-studied and HLA-B-restricted. In public TCR beta signatures, there were indications of both CMV infection and matching HLA type. Study results and caveats: CMV carriers having the relevant HLA were flagged by cumulative public TCR beta family frequency. CMV-specific TCR beta clonotypes restricted by HLA-C dominated the ex vivo response.

V gene TRBV6-2 or TRBV6-3 combines with J gene TRBJ2-2; 7 positions match TRBD2. This specimen was cultured CD8+ T cells from PBMCs, taken from culture after CMV antigen stimulation. This TCR was recovered from a human donor in good health (CMV status not recorded). Some clones in this sample may be carry-over from other donors' samples. The CDR3: CASSYEVAGENTGELFF. DNA of the CDR3: TGTGCCAGCAGTTACGAGGTAGCGGGTGAGAACACCGGGGAGCTGTTTTTT.